This T cell receptor beta chain was sequenced for a study of shared clonotypes between healthy human individuals. As for this clone: The same CDR3 also results from other DNA sequences found in this sample.

The method was immunoSEQ multiplex PCR; TCRdb's version includes in-frame clones alone and lacks a portion of them. The data hold about 1 million clones, with under 80% observed a single time. The TCR sequence derives from a man aged 18 to 29 in good health. The sequenced sample was memory CD4+ T cells sorted from blood. Subset meaning: CD45RA-negative fraction.

This chain's CDR3 is CASSYQYNSPLHF. DNA of the CDR3: TGTGCCAGCAGTTACCAGTACAATTCACCCCTCCACTTT. This chain uses TRBV6-5 with TRBJ1-6, with D unclear. This CDR3 comprises 13 residues. Germline V gene sequence: CDR1 MNHEY, CDR2 SVGAGI. The V and J ends lost 2 bases and 7 bases respectively, with 6 bases between them.